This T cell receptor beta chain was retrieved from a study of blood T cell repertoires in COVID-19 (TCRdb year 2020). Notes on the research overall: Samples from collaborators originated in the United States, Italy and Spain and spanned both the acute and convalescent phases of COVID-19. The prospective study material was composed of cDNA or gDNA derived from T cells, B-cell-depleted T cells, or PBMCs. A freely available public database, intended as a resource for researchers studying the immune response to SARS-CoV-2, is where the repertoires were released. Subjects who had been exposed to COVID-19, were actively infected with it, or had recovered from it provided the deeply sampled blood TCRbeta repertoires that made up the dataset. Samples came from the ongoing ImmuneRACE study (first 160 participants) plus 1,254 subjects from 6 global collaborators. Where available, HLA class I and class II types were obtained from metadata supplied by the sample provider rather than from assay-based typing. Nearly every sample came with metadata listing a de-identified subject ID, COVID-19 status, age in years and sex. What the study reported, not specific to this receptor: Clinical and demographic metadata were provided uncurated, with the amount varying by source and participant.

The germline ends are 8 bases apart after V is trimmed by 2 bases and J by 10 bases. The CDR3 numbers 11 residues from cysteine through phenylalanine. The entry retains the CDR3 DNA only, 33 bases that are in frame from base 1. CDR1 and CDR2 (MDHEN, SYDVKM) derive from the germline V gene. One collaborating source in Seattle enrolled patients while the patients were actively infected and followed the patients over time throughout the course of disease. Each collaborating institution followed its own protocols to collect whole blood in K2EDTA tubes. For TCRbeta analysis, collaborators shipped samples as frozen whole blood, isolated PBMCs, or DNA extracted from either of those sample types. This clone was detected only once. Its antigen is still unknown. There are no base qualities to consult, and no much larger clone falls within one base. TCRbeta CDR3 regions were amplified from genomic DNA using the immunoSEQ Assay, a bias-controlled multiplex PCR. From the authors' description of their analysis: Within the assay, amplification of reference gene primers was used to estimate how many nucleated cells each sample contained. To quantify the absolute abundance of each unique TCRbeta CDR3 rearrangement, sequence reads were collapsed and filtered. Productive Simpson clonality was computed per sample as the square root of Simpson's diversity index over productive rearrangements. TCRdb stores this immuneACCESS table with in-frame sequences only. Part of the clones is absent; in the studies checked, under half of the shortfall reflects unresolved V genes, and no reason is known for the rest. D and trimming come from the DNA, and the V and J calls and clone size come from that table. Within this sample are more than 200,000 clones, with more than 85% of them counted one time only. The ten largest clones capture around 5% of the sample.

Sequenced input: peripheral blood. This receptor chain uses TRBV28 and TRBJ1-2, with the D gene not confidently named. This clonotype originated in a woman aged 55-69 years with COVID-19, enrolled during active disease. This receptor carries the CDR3 CASSLRTDYTF. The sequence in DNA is TGTGCCAGCAGTTTACGGACTGACTACACCTTC.